This T cell receptor beta chain was sequenced during a study of CD8 T cells in Susac syndrome (dated by TCRdb to about 2019). General notes on the study: Whether CD8+ T cell activation and differentiation in Susac syndrome was antigen driven was tested using repertoire sequencing.

RNA was extracted using the RNeasy kit, and roughly 0.5 to 1 microgram was reverse transcribed with random hexamers. TCR beta CDR3 regions were amplified with the immunoSEQ multiplex PCR assay covering 54 Vbeta and 13 Jbeta segments. PCR amplification bias was corrected by using a synthetic template baseline for primer optimization and computational correction. Under the source paper's analysis protocol: Only productive sequences were kept, with reads annotated to V, D and J genes according to IMGT and analyzed in immunoSEQ Analyzer. Clonality was computed as one minus Shannon entropy normalized by log2 of the number of productive unique sequences. For each patient and control, public and private clones were evaluated within the 100 most prevalent clones. Susac-specific clones were defined as absent from healthy and MS cohorts, roughly 1,100 published viral clones and other ImmuneACCESS disease sequences. The public reads were quality trimmed at Q25 with fastp and then assembled into clones with MiXCR by TCRdb, keeping productive beta chains. Each record represents a unique CDR3 protein, reported with the most common genes and DNA among its rows. The V and J calls reflect TCRdb's pipeline rather than the authors' work. This sample holds 140,000 to 150,000 distinct CDR3 sequences; 85% to 95% were observed only once. The ten largest clones capture 0.11% of the sample.

Reading the germline V gene gives CDR1 SGDLS and CDR2 YYNGEE. Between the V and J ends, shortened by 3 bases and 9 bases respectively, the junction contains 22 bases. Inclusive of the bounding cysteine and phenylalanine, the CDR3 is 15 residues long. The only DNA kept is the CDR3, 45 bases in frame from the first base. Peripheral blood CD8+ and CD4+ T cells from healthy donors, Susac syndrome patients and multiple sclerosis patients were profiled by high-throughput TCR beta sequencing. Multiple sclerosis controls were treatment-naive patients with stable or active relapsing-remitting disease fulfilling revised McDonald criteria. Bulk CD8+ and CD4+ T cells were purified by magnetic negative isolation, while CD8+ TEMRA cells were enriched using FACS. Blood was drawn into EDTA tubes, processed within 24 hours, and PBMCs were isolated by density gradient centrifugation. PBMCs intended for TCR sequencing were cryopreserved in liquid nitrogen and were subsequently thawed in a 37 degrees C water bath. The sorted or isolated CD4+, CD8+ and CD8+ TEMRA cells reached a purity of at least 90%.

Study-wide findings and limitations: The number of individuals in the TCR sequencing and HLA analysis was acknowledged as relatively small.

Worth noting for this clonotype: Its target antigen remains unknown. No base quality values were provided; no much bigger clone lies one nucleotide off.

The source of this sequence is a human donor with multiple sclerosis. Material: CD4+ T cells from PBMCs. Recombination joined TRBV9 with TRBJ2-7; the D gene is not confidently resolved. Read as DNA, the sequence is TGTGCCAGCAGCGAGCATCCGGATACTACGACGGGGCAGTACTTC. Translated, it gives CASSEHPDTTTGQYF.